A selection of T cell receptor beta chains follows, all from one sample in a study of T cell repertoires in cytomegalovirus infection. TCRdb recomputed calls from the reads with MiXCR, one row per CDR3 protein. The sample holds about a million distinct CDR3 sequences; around 30% are singletons and the top ten take over 12%. No cognate antigen is known for these TCRs. Sequencing used cultured CD8+ T cells from PBMCs, obtained from culture after CMV antigen stimulation. These receptors were taken from a human donor in good health (CMV status not recorded). Some clones in this sample may be carry-over from other donors' samples. CDR3s include the opening cysteine and the closing phenylalanine or tryptophan. Each record gives: V gene, clone size, J gene, D gene, CDR3 protein, CDR3 DNA. A D gene is named only where the DNA matches it firmly. Rows give clone size only sometimes, using once, few, many, or a class for an expanded clone.

TRBV4-1	.	TRBJ2-2	.	CASSQTLPGELFF	TGCGCCAGCAGCCAGACCCTACCTGGGGAGCTGTTTTTT
TRBV6-6	.	TRBJ2-5	TRBD2	CASSYGGGPRETQYF	TGTGCCAGCAGTTACGGCGGGGGGCCTCGGGAGACCCAGTACTTC
TRBV6-6	few	TRBJ2-5	.	CASSYSGPGETQYF	TGTGCCAGCAGTTACTCGGGGCCCGGAGAGACCCAGTACTTC
TRBV7-9	few	TRBJ2-4	.	CASSTGGVENIQYF	TGTGCCAGCAGCACGGGTGGGGTGGAAAACATTCAGTACTTC
TRBV19	many	TRBJ2-7	.	CASSPKGQIYEQYF	TGTGCCAGTAGTCCTAAAGGACAGATCTACGAGCAGTACTTC
TRBV7-9	few	TRBJ2-3	TRBD1	CASSPTGVRSDTQYF	TGTGCCAGCAGCCCGACAGGGGTGAGATCAGATACGCAGTATTTT
TRBV9	few	TRBJ2-1	TRBD2	CASSVARLAGAYYNEQFF	TGTGCCAGCAGCGTAGCCCGGCTAGCGGGGGCCTACTACAATGAGCAGTTCTTC
TRBV12-3/TRBV12-4	.	TRBJ1-5	TRBD1	CASSPRDRADRPQHF	TGTGCCAGCAGTCCCCGGGACAGGGCTGATCGGCCCCAGCATTTT
TRBV27	.	TRBJ2-3	TRBD2	CASSLPSGGLTDTQYF	TGTGCCAGCAGTTTGCCAAGCGGGGGACTGACAGATACGCAGTATTTT
TRBV7-9	many	TRBJ2-5	TRBD2	CASSWTSDETQYF	TGTGCCAGCAGCTGGACTAGCGATGAGACCCAGTACTTC
TRBV9	once	TRBJ2-3	.	CASSEPRAGALTDTQYF	TGTGCCAGCAGCGAGCCCCGGGCGGGGGCCCTCACAGATACGCAGTATTTT
TRBV7-9	many	TRBJ2-1	TRBD1	CASSDPGQGHEQFF	TGTGCCAGCAGCGACCCGGGACAGGGCCATGAGCAGTTCTTC